The 20 T cell receptor beta chains reported below all come from one sample, sequenced in a study of T cell changes during pregnancy in multiple sclerosis. The protocol was immunoSEQ multiplex PCR, while the TCRdb copy is restricted to in-frame clones and leaves out a portion. Of tens of thousands of clones listed, around 92% are singletons. Sequenced here: peripheral blood, sampled in the third trimester of pregnancy. Source of these receptors: a female donor in good health, enrolled as a control in a pregnancy study.

V is TRBV27 and J is TRBJ2-5, with TRBD2 matching 10 bases. The CDR3 totals 13 residues. J gave up 3 bases and V 7 bases, and 2 bases lay outside the gene matches. CDR1 is MNHEY, CDR2 SMNVEV, per germline (reference sequence). The CDR3 nucleotides read TGTGCCAGCAACGGACTAGCGGAAGAGACCCAGTACTTC. Residues: CASNGLAEETQYF.

This clone occurred once. This sequence joins TRBV9 and TRBJ1-6; a weak D match, TRBD1 (5 bases). The CDR3 has 13 residues. CDR1 and CDR2 (germline): SGDLS, YYNGEE. Trimming stripped 4 bases from V and 10 bases from J, with 12 bases between. The CDR3 is CASSLKGRSPLHF. Here the CDR3 DNA reads TGTGCCAGCAGCCTCAAGGGGCGATCACCCCTCCACTTT.

The chain carries TRBV19 and TRBJ2-1, with D hard to call. From germline, CDR1 is LNHDA and CDR2 SQIVND (reference sequence). V was shortened by 1 base and J by 5 bases, with 6 bases between the two germline ends. This CDR3 has 13 residues. The CDR3 spells CASSIVVDNEQFF. The CDR3 region has the DNA TGTGCCAGTAGTATAGTAGTGGACAATGAGCAGTTCTTC.

The chain combines TRBV6-5 with TRBJ1-1, with D possibly being TRBD1 (6 bases). The V and J ends lost 6 bases and 2 bases respectively, with 19 bases between them. CDR3 size: 16 residues. Germline V CDR1 and CDR2: MNHEY, SVGAGI. CDR3 sequence reads: CASSYGGGARNTEAFF. The DNA for the CDR3 is TGTGCCAGCAGCTACGGTGGGGGGGCTCGCAACACTGAAGCTTTCTTT.

The gene calls are TRBV28 and TRBJ1-2, with 8 bases aligning to TRBD1. The CDR3 extends over 13 amino acids. CDR1 MDHEN and CDR2 SYDVKM come from the germline V gene. V lost 6 bases and J lost 3; bases outside the gene matches: 3. CDR3 sequence: CASSPGQDYGYTF. CDR3 bases: TGTGCCAGCAGCCCGGGACAGGACTATGGCTACACCTTC.

In its sample, this clone was seen once. This chain links TRBV2 with TRBJ2-5, with 8 bases lining up with TRBD2. V trimming: 9 bases; J trimming: 4 bases; junction bases outside the gene matches: 7. In germline, CDR1 is SNHLY, CDR2 FYNNEI. This CDR3 comprises 13 residues. The chain's CDR3 is CASTGGAVETQYF. The CDR3 coding sequence is TGTGCCAGTACGGGGGGGGCCGTAGAGACCCAGTACTTC.

This clone was picked up many times. The identical CDR3 is also encoded by other nucleotide sequences in the sample. Here the CDR3 DNA reads TGTGCCAGCAGTTGGGGGGGGGTCGACAATGAGCAGTTCTTC. Protein: CASSWGGVDNEQFF. The rearrangement uses TRBV27 and TRBJ2-1; TRBD2 agrees at 7 bases. V dropped 4 bases and J dropped 5; count of bases not matched to a gene: 5. The germline V gene encodes CDR1 MNHEY and CDR2 SMNVEV (reference sequence). The CDR3 is made up of 14 amino acids.

J is TRBJ1-4 and V is TRBV2; D gene uncertain. Trimming pared 6 bases from V and 5 bases from J, leaving 13 bases between. Germline V gives CDR1 SNHLY, CDR2 FYNNEI. The CDR3 loop spans 14 amino acids. CDR3 loop: CASRWAILNEKLFF. The CDR3 DNA follows: TGTGCCAGCAGGTGGGCGATACTGAATGAAAAACTGTTTTTT.

This clone was recorded only once. This chain connects TRBV7-2 to TRBJ2-3, with 9 nucleotides matching TRBD1. The CDR3 contains 14 residues. Unmatched junction bases numbered 6, after V lost 5 bases and J lost 6 bases. Germline values: CDR1 SGHTA, CDR2 FQGNSA. CDR3 sequence (DNA): TGTGCCAGCAGCACGCGGACAGGGGCGGATACGCAGTATTTT. It specifies CASSTRTGADTQYF. Looking up the rest from reference TRBV7-2 and TRBJ2-3 gives the full variable domain: GAGVSQSPSNKVTEKGKDVELRCDPISGHTALYWYRQSLGQGLEFLIYFQGNSAPDKSGLPSDRFSAERTGGSVSTLTIQRTQQEDSAVYLCASSTRTGADTQYFGPGTRLTVL.

This clone was detected once. The chain couples TRBV13 to TRBJ1-5, with D possibly TRBD1 on 6 matching bases. CDR3 length: 14 residues. The V end lost 5 bases, the J end lost 2 bases, and 10 bases lay between the germline ends. Germline CDR1 reads PRHDT; CDR2 reads FYEKMQ (reference sequence). In nucleotides, the CDR3 is TGTGCCAGCAGCCCGGGGGGCGGCAATCAGCCCCAGCATTTT. It translates to CASSPGGGNQPQHF.

The gene calls are TRBV5-1 and TRBJ1-2; D is unresolved. The CDR3 runs 15 residues. Looked up from germline, CDR1 is SGHRS and CDR2 is YFSETQ. V dropped 0 bases and J dropped 4 bases, with 13 bases sitting between them. CDR3 in amino acids: CASSLEPEGRYGYTF. In DNA, the CDR3 is TGCGCCAGCAGCTTGGAGCCCGAGGGCCGCTATGGCTACACCTTC.

This clone appeared a single time. The J gene is TRBJ2-3, the V gene TRBV4-2; 7 nucleotides match TRBD1. From germline, CDR1 is LGHNA and CDR2 YNFKEQ. The trim removed 0 bases at V and 1 base at J, leaving 4 bases unmatched. There are 16 residues in the CDR3. Here the CDR3 reads CASSQESQGGTDTQYF. DNA for the CDR3: TGTGCCAGCAGCCAAGAATCGCAGGGGGGCACAGATACGCAGTATTTT.

V usage is TRBV7-2 and J usage is TRBJ1-4; 8 bases align to TRBD1. The germline V gene encodes CDR1 SGHTA and CDR2 FQGNSA. CDR3 size: 15 residues. The J segment lost 6 bases and the V segment lost 1 base, leaving 4 bases of the junction unmatched. CDR3 loop: CASSLEAGGHEKLFF. For the CDR3, the DNA is TGTGCCAGCAGCTTAGAGGCAGGGGGCCATGAAAAACTGTTTTTT.

The rearrangement uses TRBV13 and TRBJ2-3; unclear D gene. CDR1 is PRHDT and CDR2 is FYEKMQ in the germline V gene (reference sequence). Trimming removed 0 bases at V and 8 bases at J, with 6 bases between. The CDR3 spans 12 residues. The CDR3 nucleotides are TGTGCCAGCAGCTTAGGACTACCTACGCAGTATTTT. Translation gives CASSLGLPTQYF.

The chain combines TRBV27 with TRBJ2-1; 8 nucleotides align to TRBD2. V gave up 5 bases and J gave up 6 bases; unmatched junction bases: 0. Germline V gives CDR1 MNHEY, CDR2 SMNVEV (reference sequence). The CDR3 consists of 12 residues. The CDR3 reads CASSTSGNEQFF. CDR3 coding DNA: TGTGCCAGCAGTACTAGCGGCAATGAGCAGTTCTTC.

The J gene is TRBJ2-1, the V gene TRBV11-2; tentative D call: TRBD2 (5 bases). The CDR3 is 12 residues long. CDR1 SGHAT and CDR2 FQNNGV come from the germline V gene. V was shortened by 2 bases and J by 8 bases, with 7 bases between the two germline ends. CDR3 coding DNA: TGTGCCAGCAGCTTATTGCGGGATGAGCAGTTCTTC. It specifies CASSLLRDEQFF.

The V and J genes are TRBV28 and TRBJ2-3; a possible D gene is TRBD2 (5 bases). Trimming took 2 bases from V and 0 from J, leaving 12 bases between them. Germline CDR1 and CDR2: MDHEN and SYDVKM. This CDR3 has 16 residues. The CDR3 reads CASSLRAGASTDTQYF. The CDR3 DNA follows: TGTGCCAGCAGTTTAAGGGCGGGTGCTAGCACAGATACGCAGTATTTT.

This chain joins TRBV18 and TRBJ1-1; TRBD1 aligns across 11 bases. V gave up 8 bases and J gave up 4 bases; unmatched junction bases: 6. The germline V gene has CDR1 KGHSH and CDR2 LQKENI. This CDR3 contains 14 residues. CDR3 DNA: TGTGCCAGCGGGGGACAGGGGGGGAGCACTGAAGCTTTCTTT. It is translated as CASGGQGGSTEAFF.

This rearrangement joins TRBV10-3 to TRBJ2-1; a weak D match, TRBD2 (5 bases). In germline, CDR1 is ENHRY, CDR2 SYGVKD. This CDR3 has 14 residues. V gave up 3 bases and J gave up 2 bases, with 8 bases separating them. The CDR3 nucleotides read TGTGCCATCAGTGATAGCGATCCCTACAATGAGCAGTTCTTC. Translated: CAISDSDPYNEQFF.

The chain combines TRBV6-5 with TRBJ2-7, with 8 nucleotides matching TRBD1. The CDR3 extends over 16 amino acids. Germline V gene lookup returns CDR1 MNHEY and CDR2 SVGAGI. V lost 4 bases to trimming and J lost 1 base; unmatched junction nucleotides: 9. The CDR3 loop is CASSLMRTGPSYEQYF. The DNA of the CDR3 is TGTGCCAGCAGTTTAATGAGGACAGGGCCTTCCTACGAGCAGTACTTC.